A selection of T cell receptor beta chains follows, all from one sample in a study of cytomegalovirus exposure and HLA in healthy donors. TCRdb's table, derived via immunoSEQ multiplex PCR, lists solely in-frame clones and lacks some. The sample lists over 90,000 clones, around 61% occurring once. The specimen was PBMCs. These receptors were collected from a woman aged 50 to 60 in good health and CMV-seronegative. Each CDR3 is given with its conserved first and last residue. D genes are given only for firm matches. Clone size appears in some rows only: once, few, many, or a class for an expanded clone.

D gene	V gene	clone size	J gene	CDR3 protein	CDR3 DNA
TRBD1	TRBV6-5	once	TRBJ1-3	CASSYGQAGNTIYF	TGTGCCAGCAGTTACGGACAGGCTGGAAACACCATATATTTT
NA	TRBV11-2	NA	TRBJ2-3	CASSFGSPDTQYF	TGTGCCAGCAGCTTCGGGAGCCCAGATACGCAGTATTTT
NA	TRBV7-7	NA	TRBJ2-1	CASSLDTGSPYNEQFF	TGTGCCAGCAGCTTAGACACAGGGAGCCCCTACAATGAGCAGTTCTTC
NA	TRBV7-2	NA	TRBJ2-7	CASTFLANHEQYF	TGTGCCAGCACCTTTCTAGCTAACCACGAGCAGTACTTC
NA	TRBV7-9	medium-sized	TRBJ2-5	CASSSSLGRGQETQYF	TGTGCCAGCAGCTCCTCGCTAGGACGGGGCCAAGAGACCCAGTACTTC
TRBD2	TRBV7-9	NA	TRBJ2-2	CASSLLAGLNTGELFF	TGTGCCAGCAGCCTCCTAGCGGGGTTGAACACCGGGGAGCTGTTTTTT
TRBD2	TRBV2	NA	TRBJ2-1	CASSSPLAGISGGRYNEQFF	TGTGCCAGCAGCTCCCCCTTAGCGGGTATCTCGGGGGGTCGGTACAATGAGCAGTTCTTC
NA	TRBV2	few	TRBJ1-5	CASNTGYQPQHF	TGTGCCAGCAACACAGGGTATCAGCCCCAGCATTTT
NA	TRBV5-1	NA	TRBJ2-3	CASSGGITDTQYF	TGCGCCAGCAGCGGGGGCATCACAGATACGCAGTATTTT
TRBD1	TRBV5-1	NA	TRBJ2-5	CASSIPGQGAKEETQYF	TGCGCCAGCAGCATTCCGGGACAGGGGGCGAAGGAAGAGACCCAGTACTTC
TRBD1	TRBV28	few	TRBJ2-1	CASSWGQGSYNEQFF	TGTGCCAGCAGTTGGGGACAGGGCTCCTACAATGAGCAGTTCTTC
NA	TRBV4-1	NA	TRBJ1-5	CASSQDRWGTSSQPQHF	TGCGCCAGCAGCCAAGATAGGTGGGGGACATCGTCGCAGCCCCAGCATTTT
NA	TRBV5-4	NA	TRBJ2-5	CASSLGLAQETQYF	TGTGCCAGCAGCTTGGGGCTAGCCCAAGAGACCCAGTACTTC
NA	TRBV27	NA	TRBJ2-7	CASSLFGSYHEQYF	TGTGCCAGCAGTTTATTCGGGAGCTACCACGAGCAGTACTTC
TRBD2	TRBV13	NA	TRBJ2-5	CASSSREDQETQYF	TGTGCCAGCAGCTCTCGGGAGGACCAAGAGACCCAGTACTTC
TRBD2	TRBV19	NA	TRBJ2-3	CASSISLAGGQDTQYF	TGTGCCAGTAGTATTAGTCTAGCGGGAGGGCAGGATACGCAGTATTTT
NA	TRBV18	NA	TRBJ2-5	CASSPGSQETQYF	TGTGCCAGCTCCCCCGGGTCACAAGAGACCCAGTACTTC
NA	TRBV7-2	NA	TRBJ2-7	CASSRTSESAYEQYF	TGTGCCAGCAGCCGCACTAGTGAGTCAGCTTACGAGCAGTACTTC
NA	TRBV7-2	NA	TRBJ2-5	CASSLARAQETQYF	TGTGCCAGCAGCTTAGCGCGTGCGCAAGAGACCCAGTACTTC
NA	TRBV13	NA	TRBJ2-5	CASSLWGTFQETQYF	TGTGCCAGCAGCTTATGGGGGACTTTCCAAGAGACCCAGTACTTC
TRBD2	TRBV4-3	NA	TRBJ2-2	CASSPVTSGRAGELFF	TGCGCCAGCAGCCCCGTGACTAGCGGGAGGGCCGGGGAGCTGTTTTTT
TRBD1	TRBV30	NA	TRBJ2-7	CAWSETGGGYEQYF	TGTGCCTGGAGTGAGACAGGGGGCGGATACGAGCAGTACTTC
NA	TRBV25-1	NA	TRBJ2-7	CASSGGGASYEQYF	TGTGCCAGCAGCGGAGGGGGCGCTTCCTACGAGCAGTACTTC
NA	TRBV28	once	TRBJ2-5	CASSQPLGTQYF	TGTGCCAGCAGCCAACCGCTAGGGACCCAGTACTTC
TRBD1	TRBV11-2	NA	TRBJ1-2	CASSFPDRVYGYTF	TGTGCCAGCAGCTTTCCGGACAGGGTCTATGGCTACACCTTC
NA	TRBV15	few	TRBJ1-5	CATSSGHTDSNQPQHF	TGTGCCACCAGCAGCGGACACACGGATAGCAATCAGCCCCAGCATTTT
NA	TRBV7-2	NA	TRBJ2-1	CASSLAGLNEQFF	TGTGCCAGCAGCTTGGCGGGGTTGAATGAGCAGTTCTTC
NA	TRBV28	NA	TRBJ1-1	CASSLLGLTETAFF	TGTGCCAGCAGTTTATTGGGCCTTACAGAGACAGCTTTCTTT
NA	TRBV28	NA	TRBJ2-2	CASLGGTGELFF	TGTGCCAGCTTAGGAGGCACCGGGGAGCTGTTTTTT
NA	TRBV5-1	NA	TRBJ2-7	CASSLRQDQGEQYF	TGCGCCAGCAGCTTGAGGCAGGACCAGGGCGAGCAGTACTTC
TRBD1	TRBV5-1	NA	TRBJ1-1	CASSQGQYHTEAFF	TGCGCCAGCAGCCAGGGACAGTACCACACTGAAGCTTTCTTT
NA	TRBV6-5	NA	TRBJ2-1	CASSYHISGSYNEQFF	TGTGCCAGCAGTTACCACATAAGCGGCTCCTACAATGAGCAGTTCTTC
TRBD2	TRBV5-1	NA	TRBJ2-7	CASSLGGGSNEQYF	TGCGCCAGCAGCTTGGGGGGGGGTTCGAACGAGCAGTACTTC
NA	TRBV28	NA	TRBJ2-2	CASSFQGGSGELFF	TGTGCCAGCAGTTTCCAGGGAGGCAGCGGGGAGCTGTTTTTT
NA	TRBV5-5	few	TRBJ1-5	CASSRGPNQPQHF	TGTGCCAGCAGCCGAGGCCCCAATCAGCCCCAGCATTTT
NA	TRBV7-8	NA	TRBJ1-1	CASSLRGSAGEAFF	TGTGCCAGCAGCTTAAGGGGATCGGCTGGAGAAGCTTTCTTT
NA	TRBV6-6	few	TRBJ2-1	CASSYSLAQLNEQFF	TGTGCCAGCAGTTACTCCCTAGCGCAACTCAATGAGCAGTTCTTC
NA	TRBV6-5	NA	TRBJ2-1	CASSYASGLDNEQFF	TGTGCCAGCAGTTACGCCTCAGGGTTGGACAATGAGCAGTTCTTC
NA	TRBV5-6	NA	TRBJ2-2	CASSLSDRETGELFF	TGTGCCAGCAGCCTGTCGGACCGGGAGACCGGGGAGCTGTTTTTT
NA	TRBV4-2	once	TRBJ1-2	CASSQDIPGYGYTF	TGTGCCAGCAGCCAAGATATTCCGGGATATGGCTACACCTTC
TRBD1	TRBV28	NA	TRBJ1-4	CASSPSAGQGGEKLFF	TGTGCCAGCAGTCCCTCAGCGGGACAGGGAGGTGAAAAACTGTTTTTT
TRBD2	TRBV19	NA	TRBJ2-1	CASRLAGVGEQFF	TGTGCCAGCCGACTAGCGGGAGTAGGTGAGCAGTTCTTC
NA	TRBV7-8	once	TRBJ2-2	CASSLDGGLNTGELFF	TGTGCCAGCAGCTTAGATGGAGGCCTAAACACCGGGGAGCTGTTTTTT
NA	TRBV6-5	few	TRBJ1-5	CASSYRYSNQPQHF	TGTGCCAGCAGTTACCGGTATAGCAATCAGCCCCAGCATTTT
NA	TRBV29-1	few	TRBJ1-2	CSVAETGGPNYGYTF	TGCAGCGTTGCCGAGACAGGCGGCCCTAACTATGGCTACACCTTC
TRBD1	TRBV10-3	NA	TRBJ2-7	CAISWDSYEQYF	TGTGCCATCAGTTGGGACAGCTACGAGCAGTACTTC
TRBD2	TRBV2	NA	TRBJ2-5	CASRGLAGETQYF	TGTGCCAGCAGGGGACTAGCGGGGGAGACCCAGTACTTC
NA	TRBV19	NA	TRBJ1-5	CASSIDGGGFSNQPQHF	TGTGCCAGTAGTATAGATGGGGGGGGCTTCAGCAATCAGCCCCAGCATTTT
NA	TRBV19	few	TRBJ1-4	CASKRVATNEKLFF	TGTGCCAGTAAACGGGTTGCAACTAATGAAAAACTGTTTTTT
TRBD1	TRBV5-1	NA	TRBJ2-7	CASSSGQGLVYEQYF	TGCGCCAGCAGCTCGGGACAGGGTCTTGTCTACGAGCAGTACTTC
NA	TRBV4-1	NA	TRBJ2-7	CASSHDRYYEQYF	TGCGCCAGCAGCCACGACAGATACTACGAGCAGTACTTC
NA	TRBV11-3	NA	TRBJ2-7	CASSLDRAGNEQYF	TGTGCCAGCAGCTTAGACCGCGCAGGGAACGAGCAGTACTTC
NA	TRBV11-3	NA	TRBJ2-1	CASSLRGRTYNEQFF	TGTGCCAGCAGCTTACGTGGGAGGACCTACAATGAGCAGTTCTTC